One and the same sample provided the 9 T cell receptor beta chains below, sequenced in a study of shared clonotypes between healthy human individuals. Some clones are missing from TCRdb's copy, which holds only in-frame ones; the method was immunoSEQ multiplex PCR. Of 490,000 or so clones listed, 79% are singletons. Sequencing was performed on PBMCs. These receptors came from a woman aged 40-49 years in good health. Some clones in this sample may be carry-over from other donors' samples.

This chain connects TRBV5-1 to TRBJ2-5; D gene uncertain. This CDR3 has 14 amino acids. CDR1 and CDR2 from the germline V gene are SGHRS and YFSETQ. The ends were cut back, 0 bases at V and 2 bases at J, with 8 bases in the middle. The DNA of the CDR3 is TGCGCCAGCAGCTTGGCCTTAGGTCAAGAGACCCAGTACTTC. Translation gives CASSLALGQETQYF.

The gene calls are TRBV5-1 and TRBJ1-4; no clear D. The germline V gene has CDR1 SGHRS and CDR2 YFSETQ. Trimming pared 3 bases from V and 7 bases from J, leaving 13 bases between. This CDR3 has 14 amino acids. The DNA for the CDR3 is TGCGCCAGCAGCTCCGGCACGGCCGGTGAAAAACTGTTTTTT. Protein: CASSSGTAGEKLFF.

This chain connects TRBV6-1 to TRBJ2-7; TRBD1 matches at 11 bases. The junction had 1 base not matched to a gene; V was cut back by 0 bases and J by 3 bases. This CDR3 is built from 15 residues. From germline, CDR1 is MNHNS and CDR2 SASEGT. The CDR3 DNA follows: TGTGCCAGCAGTGAAGCCGGGACAGGGGGCTACGAGCAGTACTTC. Amino acids: CASSEAGTGGYEQYF.

The chain recombines TRBV4-2 with TRBJ2-3, with 9 bases identical to TRBD1. The CDR3 covers 16 residues. From germline, CDR1 is LGHNA and CDR2 YNFKEQ. The ends lost 0 bases at V and 2 bases at J; junction bases unmatched: 3. The CDR3 protein is CASSQDLQGATDTQYF. CDR3 DNA sequence: TGTGCCAGCAGCCAAGATTTACAGGGGGCCACAGATACGCAGTATTTT.

V usage is TRBV7-2 and J usage is TRBJ2-5; 8 nucleotides match TRBD2. The CDR3 is made up of 13 amino acids. CDR1 is SGHTA and CDR2 is FQGNSA in the germline V gene. V shed 4 bases and J 7 bases; nucleotides not matched to a gene: 5. For the CDR3, the DNA is TGTGCCAGCAGCTCCCCTAGCGGGCGGACCCAGTACTTC. The encoded protein is CASSSPSGRTQYF. Full variable domain (remainder filled in from reference TRBV7-2 and TRBJ2-5): GAGVSQSPSNKVTEKGKDVELRCDPISGHTALYWYRQSLGQGLEFLIYFQGNSAPDKSGLPSDRFSAERTGGSVSTLTIQRTQQEDSAVYLCASSSPSGRTQYFGPGTRLLVL.

The chain employs TRBV7-6 and TRBJ1-4, with TRBD1 identical over 7 bases. Losses at the gene ends were 5 bases for V and 7 bases for J; bases not matched to a gene: 10. Germline assignment: CDR1 SGHVS and CDR2 FNYEAQ. The CDR3 length is 15 residues. CDR3 in amino acids: CASSPTGVGGEKLFF. CDR3 coding DNA: TGTGCCAGCAGCCCCACAGGGGTTGGGGGTGAAAAACTGTTTTTT.

The chain carries TRBV5-1 and TRBJ2-1, with TRBD1 matching over 10 bases. V shed 4 bases, J shed 8 bases, and the junction held 9 bases outside the gene matches. This CDR3 is built from 15 residues. Germline V gene data show CDR1 as SGHRS and CDR2 as YFSETQ. The CDR3 sequence: CASSRARQGADEQFF. The CDR3 bases are TGCGCCAGCAGCCGTGCCAGACAGGGGGCAGATGAGCAGTTCTTC.

This clone has more than one count but fewer than ten. This chain links TRBV4-1 with TRBJ2-1; 7 positions match TRBD2. The CDR3 contains 13 residues. J lost 12 bases, V lost 4 bases, and 9 bases had no gene match. CDR1 is MGHRA, CDR2 YSYEKL, per germline. The CDR3 sequence: CASSPWEGAPQFF. The DNA of the CDR3 is TGCGCCAGCAGCCCCTGGGAGGGCGCTCCGCAGTTCTTC.

This clone was seen a single time. This chain connects TRBV4-2 to TRBJ2-5; TRBD1 might be the D (5 bases). The V end lost 5 bases, the J end lost 1 base, and 14 bases lay between the germline ends. The CDR3 is 15 residues long. CDR1 is LGHNA, CDR2 YNFKEQ, per germline. For the CDR3, the DNA is TGTGCCAGCAGCTCATACTTGACAGTCCAAGAGACCCAGTACTTC. Encoded protein: CASSSYLTVQETQYF.